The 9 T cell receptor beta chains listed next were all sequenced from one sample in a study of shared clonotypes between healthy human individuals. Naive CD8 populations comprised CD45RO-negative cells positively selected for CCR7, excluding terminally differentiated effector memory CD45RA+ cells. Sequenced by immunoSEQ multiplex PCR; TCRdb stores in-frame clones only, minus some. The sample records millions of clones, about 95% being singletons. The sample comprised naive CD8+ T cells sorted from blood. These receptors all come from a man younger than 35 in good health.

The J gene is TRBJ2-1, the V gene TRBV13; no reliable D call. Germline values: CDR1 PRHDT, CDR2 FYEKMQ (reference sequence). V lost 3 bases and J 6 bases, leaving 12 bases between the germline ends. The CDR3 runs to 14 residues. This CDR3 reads CASSLGHSGNEQFF. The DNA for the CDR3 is TGTGCCAGCAGCTTGGGCCATTCAGGCAATGAGCAGTTCTTC.

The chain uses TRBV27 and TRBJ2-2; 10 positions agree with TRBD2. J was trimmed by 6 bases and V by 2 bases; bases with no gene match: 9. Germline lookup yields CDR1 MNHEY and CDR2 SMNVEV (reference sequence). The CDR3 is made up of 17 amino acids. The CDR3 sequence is CASSLRMASGSPGELFF. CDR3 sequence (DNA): TGTGCCAGCAGTTTACGGATGGCTAGCGGGAGTCCCGGGGAGCTGTTTTTT.

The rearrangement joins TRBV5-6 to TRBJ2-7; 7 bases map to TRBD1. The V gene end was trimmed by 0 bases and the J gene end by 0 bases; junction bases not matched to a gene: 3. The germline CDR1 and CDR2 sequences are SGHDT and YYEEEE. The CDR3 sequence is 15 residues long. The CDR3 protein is CASSLVGTASYEQYF. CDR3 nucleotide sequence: TGTGCCAGCAGCTTGGTTGGGACAGCCTCCTACGAGCAGTACTTC.

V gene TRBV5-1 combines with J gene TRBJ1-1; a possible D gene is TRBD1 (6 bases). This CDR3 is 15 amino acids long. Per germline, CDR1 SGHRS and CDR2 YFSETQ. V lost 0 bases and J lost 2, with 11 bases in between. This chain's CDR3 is CASSLAGQSNTEAFF. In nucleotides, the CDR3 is TGCGCCAGCAGCTTGGCGGGACAATCCAACACTGAAGCTTTCTTT.

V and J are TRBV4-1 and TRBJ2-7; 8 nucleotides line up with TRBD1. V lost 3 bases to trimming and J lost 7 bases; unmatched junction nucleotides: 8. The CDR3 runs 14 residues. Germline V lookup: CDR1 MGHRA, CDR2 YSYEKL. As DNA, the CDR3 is TGCGCCAGCAGCCATCAGGGGGCGGTTTGGGAGCAGTACTTC. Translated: CASSHQGAVWEQYF.

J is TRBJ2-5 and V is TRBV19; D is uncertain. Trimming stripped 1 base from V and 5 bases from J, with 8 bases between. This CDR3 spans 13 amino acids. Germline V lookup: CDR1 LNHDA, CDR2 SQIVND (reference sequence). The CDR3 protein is CASSIAPIETQYF. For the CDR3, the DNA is TGTGCCAGTAGTATAGCCCCCATTGAGACCCAGTACTTC.

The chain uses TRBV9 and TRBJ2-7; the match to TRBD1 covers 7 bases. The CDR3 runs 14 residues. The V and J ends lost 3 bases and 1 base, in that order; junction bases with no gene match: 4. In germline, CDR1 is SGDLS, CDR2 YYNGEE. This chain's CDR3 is CASSGTGTSYEQYF. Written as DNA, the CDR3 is TGTGCCAGCAGCGGGACAGGAACTTCCTACGAGCAGTACTTC.

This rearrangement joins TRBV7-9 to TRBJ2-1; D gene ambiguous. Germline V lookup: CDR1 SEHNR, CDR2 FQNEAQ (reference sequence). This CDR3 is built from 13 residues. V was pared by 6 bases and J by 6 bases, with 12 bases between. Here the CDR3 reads CASSSWTSNEQFF. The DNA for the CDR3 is TGTGCCAGCAGTTCTTGGACCTCCAATGAGCAGTTCTTC.

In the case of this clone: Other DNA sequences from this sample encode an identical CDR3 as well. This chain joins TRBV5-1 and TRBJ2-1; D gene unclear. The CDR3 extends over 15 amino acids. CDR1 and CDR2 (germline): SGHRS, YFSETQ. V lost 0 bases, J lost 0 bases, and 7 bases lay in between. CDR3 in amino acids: CASSLDWSSYNEQFF. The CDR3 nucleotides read TGCGCCAGCAGCTTGGACTGGAGCTCCTACAATGAGCAGTTCTTC.